One and the same sample provided the 3 T cell receptor beta chains below, sequenced in a study of T cells after yellow fever vaccination (dated by TCRdb to between 2017 and 2020). The library was obtained by 5' RACE. The sample was run on an Illumina HiSeq 2500. The raw public data were reprocessed by TCRdb itself: fastp quality trimming at Q25, MiXCR clonotype calling, in-frame beta chains only. A single entry per CDR3 protein holds the most common genes and DNA from its merged rows. This sample lists approximately 550,000 distinct CDR3 sequences; less than 15% were detected once. The top ten clonotypes cover over 13% of the sample. Taken with the paper, the label for treatment or condition translates to: live attenuated yellow fever vaccine strain. The sample in question was PBMCs, obtained on the day of the yellow fever booster vaccination. All receptors derive from a man aged 25-45 years who received the YFV17D yellow fever vaccine.

There are a few counts of this clonotype. This chain joins TRBV15 and TRBJ2-7, with D perhaps given as TRBD1 or TRBD2 (5 bases each). The CDR3 is made up of 15 amino acids. Per the germline V gene, CDR1 is LNHNV and CDR2 is YYDKDF (reference sequence). With 1 base removed from V and 5 bases from J, the gap between germline ends came to 15 bases. CDR3 region: CATSRAGRQRNEQYF. CDR3 DNA: TGTGCCACCAGCAGAGCGGGGAGACAGAGGAACGAGCAGTACTTC.

This clonotype has more than one count but fewer than ten. V usage is TRBV20-1 and J usage is TRBJ1-4; D call uncertain. Germline V CDR1 and CDR2: DFQATT, SNEGSKA (reference sequence). This CDR3 is 12 amino acids long. With 2 bases removed from V and 11 bases from J, the gap between germline ends came to 12 bases. The CDR3 loop reads CSARPTDGKLFF. DNA of the CDR3: TGCAGTGCTAGACCCACGGACGGGAAACTGTTTTTT.

This clonotype was observed a handful of times. This sequence joins TRBV12-3 or TRBV12-4 and TRBJ2-5, with D tentatively TRBD1 or TRBD2 (5 bases each). The CDR3 is 15 amino acids. The V end was cut by 6 bases, the J end by 4 bases, with 18 bases between. CDR3 region: CASSLAGTLGETQYF. The CDR3 DNA follows: TGTGCCAGCAGCCTGGCCGGGACCCTAGGAGAGACCCAGTACTTC.